The 9 T cell receptor beta chains below all came from one sample that was sequenced in a study of T cell repertoires in aging, cancer and after chemotherapy. A mixed TRB-A/B primer pool amplified rearranged TRB by multiplex touch-down PCR. MiXCR, run by TCRdb on the multiplex PCR reads, gives a single entry per CDR3 protein. In the table there are around 10,000 distinct CDR3 sequences, roughly 40% of which are singletons. The template was genomic DNA from peripheral blood, not RNA. Input material: blood. The receptors derive from a human donor in good health.

As to this clonotype: A much larger clone sits a single nucleotide away, making a read error possible. The gene calls are TRBV29-1 and TRBJ2-1; weak D call: TRBD1 (6 bases). Germline CDR1 SQVTM, CDR2 ANQGSEA. This CDR3 spans 15 amino acids. The CDR3 is CSVEDPGTPHNKQFF. CDR3 bases: TGCAGCGTTGAAGACCCAGGGACACCACACAATAAGCAGTTCTTC.

This clonotype is medium-sized by share. The CDR3 loop is CSVEDIQGYTDTQYF. In DNA form, the CDR3 reads TGCAGCGTTGAAGATATACAGGGGTACACAGATACGCAGTATTTT. This chain joins TRBV29-1 and TRBJ2-3, with 7 bases that match TRBD1. V lost 0 bases to trimming and J lost 2 bases; unmatched junction nucleotides: 5. The CDR3 runs 15 residues. Germline V gene data show CDR1 as SQVTM and CDR2 as ANQGSEA.

This clonotype was counted only a few times. The chain has TRBV5-4 and TRBJ2-1, with 7 positions matching TRBD1. The trim removed 4 bases at V and 2 bases at J, leaving 9 bases unmatched. This CDR3 spans 16 amino acids. Looked up from germline, CDR1 is SGHNT and CDR2 is YYREEE (reference sequence). The DNA of the CDR3 is TGTGCCAGCAGCCCAACGACAGGGTTGGCCTACAATGAGCAGTTCTTC. It specifies CASSPTTGLAYNEQFF.

V and J are TRBV11-1 and TRBJ2-7; D might be TRBD1 (5 bases). Trimming shortened V by 5 bases and J by 3 bases, and 11 bases separated the two germline ends. The CDR3 totals 13 residues. CDR1 SGHAT and CDR2 FQDESV come from the germline V gene (reference sequence). CDR3 nucleotide sequence: TGTGCCAGCAGCCCCACAGGTTACTACGAGCAGTACTTC. Protein: CASSPTGYYEQYF. The variable domain in full, with the rest retrieved from reference TRBV11-1 and TRBJ2-7, is EAEVAQSPRYKITEKSQAVAFWCDPISGHATLYWYRQILGQGPELLVQFQDESVVDDSQLPKDRFSAERLKGVDSTLKIQPAELGDSAMYLCASSPTGYYEQYFGPGTRLTVT.

This clonotype was seen more than once but under ten times. The DNA for the CDR3 is TGTGCCAGCAGCTTGGGTAGCGGGAGATACGAGCAGTACTTC. As protein: CASSLGSGRYEQYF. This chain links TRBV7-2 with TRBJ2-7; 9 bases match TRBD2. The germline V gene encodes CDR1 SGHTA and CDR2 FQGNSA. With V trimmed by 3 bases and J by 4 bases, 4 bases remained unmatched. This CDR3 has 14 residues.

This clonotype turned up a few times. J is TRBJ1-4 and V is TRBV19; no firm D call. The V end was cut by 6 bases, the J end by 4 bases, with 21 bases between. The CDR3 runs to 17 residues. Germline V CDR1 and CDR2: LNHDA, SQIVND (reference sequence). The CDR3 coding sequence is TGTGCCAGTAGCGACCCGTTCGGAATAAAGAATAATGAAAAACTGTTTTTT. Amino acid sequence: CASSDPFGIKNNEKLFF.

Here the CDR3 reads CASSIRQGAGEQYF. In DNA, the CDR3 is TGTGCCAGTAGTATTCGTCAGGGGGCTGGCGAGCAGTACTTC. J is TRBJ2-7 and V is TRBV19, with 8 positions matching TRBD1. The CDR3 covers 14 residues. Germline CDR1 reads LNHDA; CDR2 reads SQIVND (reference sequence). V was pared by 3 bases and J by 6 bases, with 7 bases of the junction left unmatched.

CDR3 sequence reads: CASSPSIIGATDTQYF. Written as DNA, the CDR3 is TGTGCCAGCTCACCTTCAATCATAGGGGCCACAGATACGCAGTATTTT. The rearrangement joins TRBV18 to TRBJ2-3, with D perhaps matching TRBD1 (5 bases). This CDR3 is built from 16 residues. Trimming left V 3 bases short and J 2 bases short, with 15 bases between. Germline CDR1 KGHSH, CDR2 LQKENI. The variable domain in full, with the rest retrieved from reference TRBV18 and TRBJ2-3, is NAGVMQNPRHLVRRRGQEARLRCSPMKGHSHVYWYRQLPEEGLKFMVYLQKENIIDESGMPKERFSAEFPKEGPSILRIQQVVRGDSAAYFCASSPSIIGATDTQYFGPGTRLTVL.

The chain employs TRBV6-2 or TRBV6-3 and TRBJ2-1; D tentatively fits TRBD1 or TRBD2 (5 bases each). The CDR3 is 17 residues long. V was shortened by 10 bases and J by 7 bases, with 29 bases between the two germline ends. Looked up from germline, CDR1 is MNHEY and CDR2 is SVGEGT. This CDR3 is CATLPPSGLRGRNEQFF. The CDR3 DNA sequence: TGTGCCACTTTACCCCCCTCAGGATTGAGGGGTAGGAATGAGCAGTTCTTC.